This TCR beta chain stems from a study of cytomegalovirus exposure and HLA in healthy donors. In nominal health when sampled, donors likely had unrecorded immune exposures nonetheless. Study results and caveats: Based on reports, TCR beta sequences accurately predicted HLA-A and HLA-B alleles for most subjects.

PCR employed 60 Vbeta and 13 Jbeta primers. The table came from immunoSEQ multiplex PCR; TCRdb's copy has only in-frame clones and leaves some out. The data contain more than 150,000 clones, about 80% of them singletons. This clone was recorded a few times. Its specificity is not known. Source material: PBMCs. This receptor was obtained from a man aged 35 to 55 in good health and CMV-seronegative.

This CDR3 is CASSEMSGRGGYEQYV. The CDR3 DNA is TGTGCCAGCAGTGAAATGAGCGGGAGGGGAGGCTACGAGCAGTACGTC. V gene TRBV6-1 combines with J gene TRBJ2-7; 10 bases align to TRBD2. The CDR3 runs 16 residues. CDR1 and CDR2 (germline): MNHNS, SASEGT. After removal of 2 bases from V and 3 bases from J, the junction contained 7 bases not matched to a gene.